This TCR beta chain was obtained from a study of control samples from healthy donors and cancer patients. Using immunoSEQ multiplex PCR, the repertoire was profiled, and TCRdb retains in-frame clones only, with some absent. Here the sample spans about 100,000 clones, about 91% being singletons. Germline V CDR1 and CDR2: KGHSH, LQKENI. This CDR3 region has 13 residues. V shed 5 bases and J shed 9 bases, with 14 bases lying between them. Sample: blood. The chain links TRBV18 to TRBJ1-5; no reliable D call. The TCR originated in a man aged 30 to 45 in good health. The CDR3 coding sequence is TGTGCCAGCTCATCATCTGAGGGCGGGCCCCAGCATTTT. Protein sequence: CASSSSEGGPQHF.